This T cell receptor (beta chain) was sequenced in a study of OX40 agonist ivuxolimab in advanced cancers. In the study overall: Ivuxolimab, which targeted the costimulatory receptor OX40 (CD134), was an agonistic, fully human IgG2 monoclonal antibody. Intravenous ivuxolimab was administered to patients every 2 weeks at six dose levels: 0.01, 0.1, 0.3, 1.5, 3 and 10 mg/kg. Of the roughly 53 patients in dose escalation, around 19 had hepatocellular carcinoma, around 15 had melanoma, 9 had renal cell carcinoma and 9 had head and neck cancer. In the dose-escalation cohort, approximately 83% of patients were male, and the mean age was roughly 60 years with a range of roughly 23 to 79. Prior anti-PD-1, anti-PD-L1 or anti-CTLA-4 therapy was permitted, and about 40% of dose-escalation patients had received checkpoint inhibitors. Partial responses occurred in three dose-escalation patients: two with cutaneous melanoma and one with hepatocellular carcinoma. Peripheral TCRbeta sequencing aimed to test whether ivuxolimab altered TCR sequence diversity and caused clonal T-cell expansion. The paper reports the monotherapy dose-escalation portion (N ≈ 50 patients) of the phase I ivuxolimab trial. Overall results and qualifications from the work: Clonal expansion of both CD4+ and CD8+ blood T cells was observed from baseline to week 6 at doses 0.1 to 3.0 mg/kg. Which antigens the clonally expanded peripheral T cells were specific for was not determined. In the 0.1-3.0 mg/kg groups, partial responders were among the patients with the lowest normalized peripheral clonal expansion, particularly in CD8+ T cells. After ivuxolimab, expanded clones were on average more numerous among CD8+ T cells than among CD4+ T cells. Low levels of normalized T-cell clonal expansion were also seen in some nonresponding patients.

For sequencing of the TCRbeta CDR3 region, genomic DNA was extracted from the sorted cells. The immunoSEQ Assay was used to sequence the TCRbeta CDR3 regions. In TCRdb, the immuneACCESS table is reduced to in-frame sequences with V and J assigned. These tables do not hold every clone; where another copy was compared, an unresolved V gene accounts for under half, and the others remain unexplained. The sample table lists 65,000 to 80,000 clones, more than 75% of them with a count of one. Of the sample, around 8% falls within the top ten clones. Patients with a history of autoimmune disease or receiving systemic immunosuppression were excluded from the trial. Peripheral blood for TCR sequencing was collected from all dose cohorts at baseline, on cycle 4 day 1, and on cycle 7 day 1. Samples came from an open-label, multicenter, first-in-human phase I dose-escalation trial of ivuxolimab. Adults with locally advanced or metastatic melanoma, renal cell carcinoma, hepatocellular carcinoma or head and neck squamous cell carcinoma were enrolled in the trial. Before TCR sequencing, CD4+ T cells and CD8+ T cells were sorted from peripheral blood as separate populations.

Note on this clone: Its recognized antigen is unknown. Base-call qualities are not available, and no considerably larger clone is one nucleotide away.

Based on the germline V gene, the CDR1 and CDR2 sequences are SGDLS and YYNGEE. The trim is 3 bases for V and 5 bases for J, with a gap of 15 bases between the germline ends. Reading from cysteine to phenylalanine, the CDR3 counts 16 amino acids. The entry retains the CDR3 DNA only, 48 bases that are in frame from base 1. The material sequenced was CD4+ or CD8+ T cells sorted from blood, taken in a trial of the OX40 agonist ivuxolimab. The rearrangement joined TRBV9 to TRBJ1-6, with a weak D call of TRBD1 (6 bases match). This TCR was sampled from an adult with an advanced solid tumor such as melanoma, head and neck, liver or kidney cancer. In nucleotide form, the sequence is TGTGCCAGCAGCGACCCCAGGGGCGACCATAATTCACCCCTCCACTTT. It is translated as CASSDPRGDHNSPLHF. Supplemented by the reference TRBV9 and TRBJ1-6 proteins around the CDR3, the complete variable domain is DSGVTQTPKHLITATGQRVTLRCSPRSGDLSVYWYQQSLDQGLQFLIQYYNGEERAKGNILERFSAQQFPDLHSELNLSSLELGDSALYFCASSDPRGDHNSPLHFGNGTRLTVT.